The 10 T cell receptor beta chains below were found in one sample sequenced in a study of blood T cell repertoires in COVID-19. Repertoires were generated with immunoSEQ multiplex PCR, while TCRdb's copy carries only in-frame clones and drops some. In the table there are approximately 160,000 clones, over 70% of which are singletons. Sequenced: peripheral blood. These receptors came from a man between 65 and 79 years old with acute or convalescent COVID-19.

This clone appeared once. The chain links TRBV7-6 to TRBJ2-3; 8 bases align to TRBD2. Germline CDR1 is SGHVS and CDR2 is FNYEAQ. Trimming at V came to 6 bases and at J to 1 base, leaving 18 bases not matched to a gene. The length of the CDR3 is 19 residues. The CDR3 reads CASSLRSGRGVRGTDTQYF. DNA for the CDR3: TGTGCCAGCAGTCTACGGAGCGGGAGAGGGGTAAGGGGCACAGATACGCAGTATTTT.

This chain uses TRBV19 with TRBJ1-5; 10 nucleotides match TRBD1. Germline V gene data show CDR1 as LNHDA and CDR2 as SQIVND (reference sequence). The CDR3 totals 16 residues. Losses at the gene ends were 1 base for V and 3 bases for J; bases not matched to a gene: 3. The CDR3 region has the DNA TGTGCCAGTAGTATAGCCGGGACAGGGGCCAATCAGCCCCAGCATTTT. Residues: CASSIAGTGANQPQHF.

The chain employs TRBV18 and TRBJ1-5; TRBD1 matches at 7 bases. There are 15 residues in the CDR3. V trimming: 5 bases; J trimming: 4 bases; junction bases outside the gene matches: 8. Germline CDR1 KGHSH, CDR2 LQKENI. The CDR3 DNA is TGTGCCAGCTCATCACAGGGGTCTCCTAATCAGCCCCAGCATTTT. Its translation is CASSSQGSPNQPQHF.

The chain uses TRBV28 and TRBJ1-1, with D unresolved. This CDR3 contains 15 residues. The V gene's germline CDR1 is MDHEN and CDR2 SYDVKM. V was clipped by 8 bases and J by 5 bases, with 21 bases between them. CDR3 protein: CASGNVGAVNTEAFF. CDR3 bases: TGTGCCAGCGGTAATGTTGGCGCGGTTAATACTGAAGCTTTCTTT.

The rearrangement uses TRBV7-8 and TRBJ2-2, with TRBD2 identical over 9 bases. Germline trimming cut 5 bases from V and 2 bases from J; bases unmatched to any gene: 6. Germline V gene data show CDR1 as SGHVS and CDR2 as FQNEAQ. This CDR3 has 16 amino acids. The CDR3 DNA follows: TGTGCCAGCAGCCCCCTAGCGGGGCAAAACACCGGGGAGCTGTTTTTT. Its translation is CASSPLAGQNTGELFF.

The rearrangement joins TRBV3-1 (or the pseudogene TRBV3-2) to TRBJ2-7; 11 bases match TRBD1. J lost 0 bases, V lost 4 bases, and 2 bases had no gene match. Germline V gene lookup returns CDR1 LGHDT and CDR2 YNNKEL (reference sequence). The CDR3 contains 15 residues. CDR3 amino acids: CASSRGQGASYEQYF. In nucleotides, the CDR3 is TGTGCCAGCAGCCGAGGACAGGGGGCCTCCTACGAGCAGTACTTC.

The genes are TRBV4-2 and TRBJ1-1; D not resolved. Germline CDR1 and CDR2: LGHNA and YNFKEQ. The V end was cut by 1 base, the J end by 6 bases, with 9 bases between. There are 13 residues in the CDR3. CDR3 amino acids: CASSQVKSSEAFF. CDR3 coding DNA: TGTGCCAGCAGCCAAGTTAAATCTTCTGAAGCTTTCTTT.

The chain employs TRBV5-1 and TRBJ2-5, with TRBD1 identical over 10 bases. With 3 bases clipped from V and 2 bases from J, the junction kept 1 base outside the gene matches. The CDR3 has 14 residues. CDR1 SGHRS and CDR2 YFSETQ come from the germline V gene. The CDR3 loop is CASSWGQGQETQYF. The CDR3 DNA sequence: TGCGCCAGCAGCTGGGGACAGGGGCAAGAGACCCAGTACTTC.

This chain joins TRBV5-4 and TRBJ1-6; 7 nucleotides align to TRBD1. CDR3 length equals 16 residues. Germline V gene lookup returns CDR1 SGHNT and CDR2 YYREEE (reference sequence). With V trimmed by 5 bases and J by 4 bases, 9 bases remained unmatched. CDR3 residues: CASRSGTEAYNSPLHF. CDR3 DNA sequence: TGTGCCAGCAGGTCCGGGACAGAAGCATATAATTCACCCCTCCACTTT.

The chain employs TRBV14 and TRBJ1-2; 7 nucleotides agree with TRBD1. CDR1 is SGHDN and CDR2 is FVKESK in the germline V gene. The V gene end was trimmed by 8 bases and the J gene end by 6 bases; junction bases not matched to a gene: 3. The CDR3 has 11 residues. This CDR3 reads CASGQVDGYTF. The CDR3 coding sequence is TGTGCCAGCGGACAGGTTGATGGCTACACCTTC.